Below, 4 T cell receptor beta chains from the same sample are listed, as sequenced in a study of cytomegalovirus exposure and HLA in healthy donors (dated by TCRdb to 2016 to 2017). The library was produced with the immunoSEQ multiplex PCR assay. The multiplex PCR relied on a mix of 60 forward primers for TCR Vbeta segments and 13 reverse primers for TCR Jbeta segments. TCRdb took this table from immuneACCESS and kept in-frame rearrangements with V and J called. Such tables lack part of the clones; where checked against another copy, unresolved V genes explain under half of the gap, and the rest is unexplained. The sample data list about 31,000 clones, and about three fifths of these were observed just once. Of the sample, over 20% falls within the top ten clones. The sample taken for sequencing was PBMCs. The receptors here all came from a man in his fifties in good health and CMV-seropositive.

This chain connects TRBV28 to TRBJ2-7; 7 nucleotides line up with TRBD1. Trimming removed 6 bases from V and 3 bases from J; junction bases left unmatched: 8. The V gene's germline CDR1 is MDHEN and CDR2 SYDVKM. This CDR3 has 14 amino acids. CDR3 region: CASSLTGSIYEQYF. The CDR3 coding sequence is TGTGCCAGCAGCCTGACAGGGTCAATCTACGAGCAGTACTTC.

V is TRBV28 and J is TRBJ2-2, with D possibly matching TRBD2 (6 bases). V lost 0 bases and J 1 base, leaving 6 bases between the germline ends. Germline V gene lookup returns CDR1 MDHEN and CDR2 SYDVKM. The CDR3 runs to 15 residues. DNA for the CDR3: TGTGCCAGCAGTTTATGGCGGGGGAACACCGGGGAGCTGTTTTTT. Protein: CASSLWRGNTGELFF.

The rearrangement uses TRBV5-1 and TRBJ1-5; D remains ambiguous. V was cut by 4 bases and J by 2 bases, with 10 bases left in between. Looked up from germline, CDR1 is SGHRS and CDR2 is YFSETQ. CDR3 length: 14 amino acids. The CDR3, as DNA: TGCGCCAGCAGCCACCGGGTTGGCAATCAGCCCCAGCATTTT. It is translated as CASSHRVGNQPQHF.

The table lists this clone with a few counts. The chain uses TRBV10-2 and TRBJ2-7; 12 bases are a match to TRBD2. Germline loops: CDR1 WSHSY, CDR2 SAAADI. V shed 4 bases, J shed 9 bases, and the junction held 10 bases outside the gene matches. The CDR3 runs 15 residues. DNA for the CDR3: TGCGCCAGCAGTGGACTAGCGGGAGAGGTTGTGGGGCAGTACTTC. Translation: CASSGLAGEVVGQYF.